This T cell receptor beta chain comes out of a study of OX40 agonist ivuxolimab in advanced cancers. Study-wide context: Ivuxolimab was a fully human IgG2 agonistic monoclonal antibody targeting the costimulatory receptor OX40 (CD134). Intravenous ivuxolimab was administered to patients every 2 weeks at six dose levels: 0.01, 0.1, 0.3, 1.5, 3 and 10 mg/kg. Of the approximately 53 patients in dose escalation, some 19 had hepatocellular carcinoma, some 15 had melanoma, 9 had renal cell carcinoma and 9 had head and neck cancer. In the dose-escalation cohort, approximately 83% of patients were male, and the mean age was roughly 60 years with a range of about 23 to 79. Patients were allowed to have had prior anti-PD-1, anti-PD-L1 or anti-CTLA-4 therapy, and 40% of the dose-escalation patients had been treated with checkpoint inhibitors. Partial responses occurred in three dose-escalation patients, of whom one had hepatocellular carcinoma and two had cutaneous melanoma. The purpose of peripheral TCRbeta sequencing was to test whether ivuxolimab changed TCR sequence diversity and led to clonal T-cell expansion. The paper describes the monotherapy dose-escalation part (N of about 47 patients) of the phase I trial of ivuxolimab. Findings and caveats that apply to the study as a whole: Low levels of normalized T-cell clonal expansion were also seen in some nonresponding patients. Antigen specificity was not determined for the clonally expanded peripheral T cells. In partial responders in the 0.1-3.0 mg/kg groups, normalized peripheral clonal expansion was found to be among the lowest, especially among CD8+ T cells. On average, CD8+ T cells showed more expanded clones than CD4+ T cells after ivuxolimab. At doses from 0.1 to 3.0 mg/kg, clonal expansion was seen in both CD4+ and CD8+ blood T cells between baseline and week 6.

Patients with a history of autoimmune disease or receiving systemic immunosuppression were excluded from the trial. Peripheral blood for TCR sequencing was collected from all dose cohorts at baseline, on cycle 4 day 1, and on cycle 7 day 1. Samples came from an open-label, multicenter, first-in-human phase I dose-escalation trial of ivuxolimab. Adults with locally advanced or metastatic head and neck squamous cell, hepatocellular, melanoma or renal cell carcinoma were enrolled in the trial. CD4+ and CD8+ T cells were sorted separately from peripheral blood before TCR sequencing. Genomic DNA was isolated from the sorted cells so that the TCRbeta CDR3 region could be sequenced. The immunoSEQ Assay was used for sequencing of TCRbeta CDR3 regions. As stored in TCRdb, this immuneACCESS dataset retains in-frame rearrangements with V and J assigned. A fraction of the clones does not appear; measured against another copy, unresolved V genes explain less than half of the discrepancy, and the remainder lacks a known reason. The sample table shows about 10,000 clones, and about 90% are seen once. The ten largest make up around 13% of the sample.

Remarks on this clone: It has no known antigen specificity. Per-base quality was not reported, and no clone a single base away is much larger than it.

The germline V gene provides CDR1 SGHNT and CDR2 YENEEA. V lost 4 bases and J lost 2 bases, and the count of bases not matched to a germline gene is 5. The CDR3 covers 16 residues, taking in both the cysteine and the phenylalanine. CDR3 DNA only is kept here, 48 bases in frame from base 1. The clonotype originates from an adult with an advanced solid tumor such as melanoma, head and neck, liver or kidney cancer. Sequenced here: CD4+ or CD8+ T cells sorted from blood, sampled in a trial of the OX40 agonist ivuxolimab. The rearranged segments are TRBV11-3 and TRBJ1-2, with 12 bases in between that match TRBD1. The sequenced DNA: TGTGCCAGCAGCTCCCGGGACAGGGGGCGAAACTATGGCTACACCTTC. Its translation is CASSSRDRGRNYGYTF.